The TCR beta chain described here comes from a study of cytomegalovirus exposure and HLA in healthy donors. The V gene lost 0 bases and the J gene lost 0 bases, with 8 bases spanning the gap. The CDR3 length is 16 residues. Germline V gene sequence: CDR1 LGHNA, CDR2 YNFKEQ. The PCR made use of 60 Vbeta and 13 Jbeta primers. Here immunoSEQ multiplex PCR was the method, and the copy in TCRdb shows in-frame clones only, minus some. The sample lists about 160,000 clones, under 75% occurring once. The source material was PBMCs. The chain couples TRBV4-2 to TRBJ1-4; D gene unclear. The source is a man aged 40-50 years in good health and CMV-seropositive. DNA for the CDR3: TGTGCCAGCAGCCAAGACGCGAGTACAACTAATGAAAAACTGTTTTTT. It encodes CASSQDASTTNEKLFF.